This T cell receptor (beta chain) is from a study of blood T cell repertoires in COVID-19. As for the study in general: T cells, B-cell-depleted T cells, or PBMCs supplied cDNA or gDNA.

V was clipped by 0 bases and J by 9 bases; unmatched bases: 5. This CDR3 is built from 16 residues. CDR1 is SEHNR and CDR2 is FQNEAQ in the germline V gene (reference sequence). Membership in each cohort depended on participant-reported clinical history. Here immunoSEQ multiplex PCR was the method, and the copy in TCRdb shows in-frame clones only, minus some. The table lists approximately 160,000 clones, roughly 90% of them singletons. This receptor was taken from a woman aged 50 to 65 who had recovered from COVID-19. The gene calls are TRBV7-9 and TRBJ1-6; 10 bases are shared with TRBD1. Sequenced input: PBMCs or T cells enriched from blood (not recorded which). The CDR3 nucleotides are TGTGCCAGCAGCTTAGCAGGGACAGGGGTTTTTTCACCCCTCCACTTT. It specifies CASSLAGTGVFSPLHF.